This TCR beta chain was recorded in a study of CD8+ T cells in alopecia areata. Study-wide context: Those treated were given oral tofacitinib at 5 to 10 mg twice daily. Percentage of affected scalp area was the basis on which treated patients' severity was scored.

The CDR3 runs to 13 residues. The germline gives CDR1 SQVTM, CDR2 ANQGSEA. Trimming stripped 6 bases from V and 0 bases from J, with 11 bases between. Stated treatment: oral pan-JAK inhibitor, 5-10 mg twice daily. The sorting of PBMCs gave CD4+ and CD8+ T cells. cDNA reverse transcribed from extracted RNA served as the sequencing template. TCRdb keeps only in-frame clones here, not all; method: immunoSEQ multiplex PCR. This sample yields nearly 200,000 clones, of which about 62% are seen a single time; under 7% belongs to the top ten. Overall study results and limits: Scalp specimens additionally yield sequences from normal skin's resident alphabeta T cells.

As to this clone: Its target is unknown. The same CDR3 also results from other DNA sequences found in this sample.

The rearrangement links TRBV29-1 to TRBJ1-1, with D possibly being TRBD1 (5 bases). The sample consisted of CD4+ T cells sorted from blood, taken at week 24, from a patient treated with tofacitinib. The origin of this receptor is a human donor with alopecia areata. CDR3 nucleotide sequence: TGCAGCGTGGAGGGGCGTTTGAACACTGAAGCTTTCTTT. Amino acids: CSVEGRLNTEAFF.